This T cell receptor (beta chain) was sequenced during a study of T cell repertoires in cytomegalovirus infection. Across the whole study: It was the public TCR beta signatures that indicated both CMV infection and matching HLA type.

Study-wide findings and caveats: CMV-specific HLA-C-restricted TCR beta clonotypes dominated the ex vivo response.

Trimming removed 5 bases from V and 6 bases from J, with 14 bases in between. There are 14 residues in the CDR3. Germline CDR1 is MNHNS and CDR2 is SASEGT. In the case of this clonotype: The antigen is undetermined.

TCRdb re-called the reads with MiXCR, one entry per CDR3 protein. The sample records hundreds of thousands of distinct CDR3 sequences, about a sixth being singletons. This TCR was sampled from a human donor in good health (CMV status not recorded). Some clones in this sample may be carry-over from other donors' samples. This rearrangement joins TRBV6-1 to TRBJ2-4; D unresolved. Sequences were obtained from PBMCs. CDR3 coding DNA: TGTGCCAGCAGTCGACAAAACGGCGGAAACATTCAGTACTTC. This encodes CASSRQNGGNIQYF.